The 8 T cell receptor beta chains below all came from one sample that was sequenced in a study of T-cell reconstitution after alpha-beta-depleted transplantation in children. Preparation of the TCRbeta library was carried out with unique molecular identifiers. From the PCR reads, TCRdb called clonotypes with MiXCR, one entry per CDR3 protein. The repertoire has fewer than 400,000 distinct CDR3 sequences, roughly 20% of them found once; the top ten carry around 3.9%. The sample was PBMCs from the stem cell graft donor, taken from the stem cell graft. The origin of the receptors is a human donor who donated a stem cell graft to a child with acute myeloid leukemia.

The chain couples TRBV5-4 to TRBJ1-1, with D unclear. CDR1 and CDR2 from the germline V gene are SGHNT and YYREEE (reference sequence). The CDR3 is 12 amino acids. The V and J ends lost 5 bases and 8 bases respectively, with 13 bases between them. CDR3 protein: CASRNEGEEAFF. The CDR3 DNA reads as TGTGCCAGCAGAAATGAAGGTGAGGAAGCTTTCTTT.

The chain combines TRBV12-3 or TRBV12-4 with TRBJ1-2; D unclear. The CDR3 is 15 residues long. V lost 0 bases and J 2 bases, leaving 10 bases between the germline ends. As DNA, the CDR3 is TGTGCCAGCAGTTTAGCGCTAGGGAGGAACTATGGCTACACCTTC. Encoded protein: CASSLALGRNYGYTF.

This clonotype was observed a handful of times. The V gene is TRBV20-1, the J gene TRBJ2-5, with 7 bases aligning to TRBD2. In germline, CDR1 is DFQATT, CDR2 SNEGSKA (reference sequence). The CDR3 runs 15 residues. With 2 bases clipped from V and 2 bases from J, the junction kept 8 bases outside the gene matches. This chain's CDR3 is CSARPGGSDQETQYF. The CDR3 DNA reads TGCAGTGCTAGACCCGGGGGGTCCGATCAAGAGACCCAGTACTTC.

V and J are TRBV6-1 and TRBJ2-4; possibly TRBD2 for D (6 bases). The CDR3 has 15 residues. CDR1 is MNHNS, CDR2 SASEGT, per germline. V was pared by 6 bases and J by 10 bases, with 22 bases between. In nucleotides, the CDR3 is TGTGCCAGCAGGTCTCTTGGGGGGAACCCTTTTATTCAGTACTTC. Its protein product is CASRSLGGNPFIQYF.

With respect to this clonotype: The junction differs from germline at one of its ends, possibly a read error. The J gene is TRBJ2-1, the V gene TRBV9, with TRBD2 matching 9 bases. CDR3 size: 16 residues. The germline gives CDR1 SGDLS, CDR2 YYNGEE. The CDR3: CASSGIQRGAYSEQFF. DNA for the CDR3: TGTGCCAGCAGCGGAATACAGCGGGGGGCCTACAGTGAGCAGTTCTTC.

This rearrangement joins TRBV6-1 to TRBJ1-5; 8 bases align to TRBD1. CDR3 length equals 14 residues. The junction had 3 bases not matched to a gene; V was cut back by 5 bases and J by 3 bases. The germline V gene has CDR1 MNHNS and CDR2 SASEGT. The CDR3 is CASSMTGVNQPQHF. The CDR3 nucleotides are TGTGCCAGCAGTATGACAGGGGTCAATCAGCCCCAGCATTTT.

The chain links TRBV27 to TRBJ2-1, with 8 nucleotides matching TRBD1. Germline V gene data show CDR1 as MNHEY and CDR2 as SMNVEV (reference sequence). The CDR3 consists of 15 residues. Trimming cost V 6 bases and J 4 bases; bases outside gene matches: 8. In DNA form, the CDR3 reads TGTGCCAGCAGGGAACAGGGGGATAATTACAATGAGCAGTTCTTC. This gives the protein CASREQGDNYNEQFF.

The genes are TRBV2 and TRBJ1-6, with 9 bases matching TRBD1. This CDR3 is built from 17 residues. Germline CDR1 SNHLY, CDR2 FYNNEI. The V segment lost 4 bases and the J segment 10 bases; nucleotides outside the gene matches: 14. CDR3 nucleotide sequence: TGTGCCAGCAGTGGGTTACTACAGGGGGCAGCTCAGTCACCCCTCCACTTT. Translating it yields CASSGLLQGAAQSPLHF.